This T cell receptor beta chain was obtained from a study of T cell responses to AZD1222 COVID-19 vaccine. CDR1 and CDR2 (germline): SGHRS, YFSETQ. V gave up 5 bases and J gave up 3 bases, with 5 bases separating them. The length of the CDR3 is 11 residues. Using immunoSEQ multiplex PCR, the repertoire was profiled, and TCRdb retains in-frame clones only, with some absent. The table lists approximately 75,000 clones, roughly 90% of them singletons. Comments on this clone: What it recognizes is unknown.

General observations from the study: Donors in the cohort were predominantly white British and more often female, and clonal diversity was possibly underestimated.

The specimen comprised peripheral blood, sampled 28 days after the second AZD1222 dose. V usage is TRBV5-1 and J usage is TRBJ1-1; D uncertain. The clonotype originates from an adult who received the AZD1222 COVID-19 vaccine. The DNA of the CDR3 is TGCGCCAGCAGGGGTGACACTGAAGCTTTCTTT. It codes for CASRGDTEAFF. The whole variable domain, filled in from reference TRBV5-1 and TRBJ1-1, reads KAGVTQTPRYLIKTRGQQVTLSCSPISGHRSVSWYQQTPGQGLQFLFEYFSETQRNKGNFPGRFSGRQFSNSRSEMNVSTLELGDSALYLCASRGDTEAFFGQGTRLTVV.